This T cell receptor (beta chain) came from a study of ipilimumab plus nivolumab after autologous stem cell transplantation. Overall study: Median doses per patient: roughly five ipilimumab, roughly 8 nivolumab.

Dosing: nivolumab 3 mg/kg IV, weeks 1, 4, 7, 10, then every two weeks to week 26. The CDR3 runs to 14 residues. Germline V gene lookup returns CDR1 SNHLY and CDR2 FYNNEI. Trimming pared 6 bases from V and 8 bases from J, leaving 16 bases between. The assay was immunoSEQ multiplex PCR, and TCRdb's table has in-frame clones only and misses some. The repertoire includes just over 40,000 clones, over 90% of them detected once, and over 0.85% sits in the top ten. This material consisted of PBMCs, taken in a trial of ipilimumab plus nivolumab as post-transplant consolidation. The origin of this receptor is a male donor with multiple myeloma. The genes are TRBV2 and TRBJ1-4, with D possibly matching TRBD1 (5 bases). The CDR3 coding sequence is TGTGCCAGCAGGCTCGGGGGAGTGGGGGAAAAACTGTTTTTT. Translated, it gives CASRLGGVGEKLFF.